This T cell receptor (beta chain) came from a study of long-term antiretroviral therapy in people with HIV. Study-wide results and limits: Blood obtained between the mid-2000s and the late 2010s may reflect older ART regimens. It was observed that HIV repertoires exhibited narrower CDR3 length ranges than controls.

Concerning this clone itself: Its antigen is currently unknown.

Germline V gene sequence: CDR1 SNHLY, CDR2 FYNNEI. Trimming took off 2 bases at V and 1 base at J, with 12 bases between the two ends. This CDR3 has 15 residues. The immunoSEQ assay was v3.0, run at survey level. Some clones are missing from TCRdb's copy, which holds only in-frame ones; the method was immunoSEQ multiplex PCR. The data contain under 30,000 clones, about 80% of them singletons. The TCR comes from a middle-aged man with HIV. V is TRBV2 and J is TRBJ2-7; possibly TRBD1 for D (7 bases). The source was unsorted PBMCs, collected 0.3 years after starting antiretroviral therapy. CDR3 sequence reads: CASSERAGGSYEQYF. As DNA, the CDR3 is TGTGCCAGCAGTGAACGGGCAGGGGGGTCCTACGAGCAGTACTTC.